This is a list of T cell receptor beta chains from one sample in a study of T cell changes during pregnancy in multiple sclerosis. The assay was immunoSEQ multiplex PCR, and TCRdb's table has in-frame clones only and misses some. Here the sample spans roughly 100,000 clones, roughly 90% being singletons. The sample here was peripheral blood, taken after pregnancy. These receptors all come from a female donor with multiple sclerosis, enrolled in a pregnancy study. Each CDR3 is given with its conserved first and last residue. Fields, in order: V gene, D gene, J gene, clone size, CDR3 length, CDR3 DNA, CDR3 protein. D genes are given only for firm matches. Rows may omit the clone size; those that give it use once, few, many or a size class.

V gene: TRBV14
D gene: TRBD1
J gene: TRBJ1-6
clone size: NA
CDR3 length: 13
CDR3 DNA: TGTGCCACTGCGGACAGGCAAAATTCACCCCTCCACTTT
CDR3 protein: CATADRQNSPLHF

V gene: TRBV14
D gene: NA
J gene: TRBJ1-1
clone size: once
CDR3 length: 14
CDR3 DNA: TGTGCCAGCAGCCCCGCCGTTCTCGGGACTGAAGCTTTCTTT
CDR3 protein: CASSPAVLGTEAFF

V gene: TRBV18
D gene: TRBD1
J gene: TRBJ1-6
clone size: NA
CDR3 length: 15
CDR3 DNA: TGTGCCAGCTCACAAACCGGGACAGGGAACTCACCCCTCCACTTT
CDR3 protein: CASSQTGTGNSPLHF

V gene: TRBV7-6
D gene: TRBD2
J gene: TRBJ2-2
clone size: NA
CDR3 length: 19
CDR3 DNA: TGTGCCAGCAGCTTAGTTGGTAGCGGGGGGGCCCCGAACACCGGGGAGCTGTTTTTT
CDR3 protein: CASSLVGSGGAPNTGELFF

V gene: TRBV19
D gene: TRBD1
J gene: TRBJ2-5
clone size: once
CDR3 length: 13
CDR3 DNA: TGTGCCAGTAGTGACAGGGGTGAGGAGACCCAGTACTTC
CDR3 protein: CASSDRGEETQYF

V gene: TRBV19
D gene: TRBD1
J gene: TRBJ2-3
clone size: NA
CDR3 length: 15
CDR3 DNA: TGTGCCAGTAGTATAGCGGGGACAGGCACAGATACGCAGTATTTT
CDR3 protein: CASSIAGTGTDTQYF

V gene: TRBV2
D gene: NA
J gene: TRBJ2-6
clone size: once
CDR3 length: 17
CDR3 DNA: TGTGCCAGCAGTGTAGACACGCCTTCTTCTGGGGCCAACGTCCTGACTTTC
CDR3 protein: CASSVDTPSSGANVLTF

V gene: TRBV7-9
D gene: NA
J gene: TRBJ2-2
clone size: NA
CDR3 length: 13
CDR3 DNA: TGTGCCAGCAGCTTTAGTTACACCGGGGAGCTGTTTTTT
CDR3 protein: CASSFSYTGELFF

V gene: TRBV18
D gene: TRBD2
J gene: TRBJ2-7
clone size: NA
CDR3 length: 14
CDR3 DNA: TGTGCCAGCTCGCCCGGACTAGCGGGGAACGAGCAGTACTTC
CDR3 protein: CASSPGLAGNEQYF

V gene: TRBV14
D gene: TRBD1
J gene: TRBJ2-1
clone size: NA
CDR3 length: 18
CDR3 DNA: TGTGCCAGCAGCCAAGGATATGACCGGGACAGGGGGTTCGATGAGCAGTTCTTC
CDR3 protein: CASSQGYDRDRGFDEQFF

V gene: TRBV7-8
D gene: NA
J gene: TRBJ1-1
clone size: NA
CDR3 length: 17
CDR3 DNA: TGTGCCAGCAGCTTAGATTTGGCAGGTTTCTTGAACACTGAAGCTTTCTTT
CDR3 protein: CASSLDLAGFLNTEAFF

V gene: TRBV19
D gene: NA
J gene: TRBJ1-3
clone size: NA
CDR3 length: 15
CDR3 DNA: TGTGCCAGTAGTATTTCCCGGGATTCTGGAAACACCATATATTTT
CDR3 protein: CASSISRDSGNTIYF

V gene: TRBV11-2
D gene: NA
J gene: TRBJ2-3
clone size: once
CDR3 length: 13
CDR3 DNA: TGTGCCAGCAGAAAAGGGGTTCCAGATACGCAGTATTTT
CDR3 protein: CASRKGVPDTQYF

V gene: TRBV6-1
D gene: TRBD1
J gene: TRBJ2-7
clone size: NA
CDR3 length: 14
CDR3 DNA: TGTGCCAGCGCCGGACAGGGGGTCTCCTACGAGCAGTACTTC
CDR3 protein: CASAGQGVSYEQYF

V gene: TRBV7-9
D gene: NA
J gene: TRBJ2-1
clone size: NA
CDR3 length: 15
CDR3 DNA: TGTGCCAGCACCAGGGGAGGGGGCTCCTACAATGAGCAGTTCTTC
CDR3 protein: CASTRGGGSYNEQFF

V gene: TRBV30
D gene: TRBD1
J gene: TRBJ2-1
clone size: NA
CDR3 length: 13
CDR3 DNA: TGTGCCTGGGGGACAGGGCGCTACAATGAGCAGTTCTTC
CDR3 protein: CAWGTGRYNEQFF

V gene: TRBV7-9
D gene: TRBD1
J gene: TRBJ1-4
clone size: NA
CDR3 length: 14
CDR3 DNA: TGTGCCAGCAGCTTCTCCGACAGGGCCGAAAAACTGTTTTTT
CDR3 protein: CASSFSDRAEKLFF

V gene: TRBV2
D gene: NA
J gene: TRBJ1-1
clone size: NA
CDR3 length: 13
CDR3 DNA: TGTGCCAGCAGTGCACAGGCGGACACTGAAGCTTTCTTT
CDR3 protein: CASSAQADTEAFF

V gene: TRBV6-1
D gene: TRBD1
J gene: TRBJ1-6
clone size: once
CDR3 length: 16
CDR3 DNA: TGTGCCAGCAGTGATCAGGGGGCTGTATATAATTCACCCCTCCACTTT
CDR3 protein: CASSDQGAVYNSPLHF

V gene: TRBV29-1
D gene: NA
J gene: TRBJ2-1
clone size: NA
CDR3 length: 13
CDR3 DNA: TGCAGCGTTCAACAGGGAAACTACAATGAGCAGTTCTTC
CDR3 protein: CSVQQGNYNEQFF

V gene: TRBV28
D gene: NA
J gene: TRBJ1-1
clone size: NA
CDR3 length: 12
CDR3 DNA: TGTGCCAGCAGATACAGGGTCGCTGAAGCTTTCTTT
CDR3 protein: CASRYRVAEAFF

V gene: TRBV27
D gene: NA
J gene: TRBJ2-7
clone size: NA
CDR3 length: 14
CDR3 DNA: TGTGCCAGCAGTGGACGGGGTCCGTCCTACGAGCAGTACTTC
CDR3 protein: CASSGRGPSYEQYF